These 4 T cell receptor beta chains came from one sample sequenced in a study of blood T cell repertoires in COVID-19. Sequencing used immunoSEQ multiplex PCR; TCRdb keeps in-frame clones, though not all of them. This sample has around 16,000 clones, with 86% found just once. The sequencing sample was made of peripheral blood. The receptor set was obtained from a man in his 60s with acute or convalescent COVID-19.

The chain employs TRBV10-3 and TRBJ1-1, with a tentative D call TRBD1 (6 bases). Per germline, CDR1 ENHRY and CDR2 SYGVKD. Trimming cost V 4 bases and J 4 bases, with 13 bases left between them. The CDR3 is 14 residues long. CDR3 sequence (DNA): TGTGCCATCAGTGGGAGGACAGTCGGCACTGAAGCTTTCTTT. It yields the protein CAISGRTVGTEAFF.

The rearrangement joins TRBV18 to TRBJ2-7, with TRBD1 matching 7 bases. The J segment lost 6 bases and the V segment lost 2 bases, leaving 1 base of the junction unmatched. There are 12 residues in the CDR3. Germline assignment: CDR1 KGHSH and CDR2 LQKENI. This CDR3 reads CASSPAGGEQYF. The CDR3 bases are TGTGCCAGCTCACCAGCAGGGGGCGAGCAGTACTTC.

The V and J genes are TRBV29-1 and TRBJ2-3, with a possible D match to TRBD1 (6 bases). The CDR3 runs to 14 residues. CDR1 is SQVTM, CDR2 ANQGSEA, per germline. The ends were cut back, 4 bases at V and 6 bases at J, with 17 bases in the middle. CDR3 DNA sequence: TGCAGCGTTGTCAGCCCCAACACAGGGGATACGCAGTATTTT. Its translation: CSVVSPNTGDTQYF.

The chain's CDR3 is CASSIQTSGSYEQYF. The CDR3 nucleotides are TGTGCCAGTAGTATCCAGACTAGCGGGAGCTACGAGCAGTACTTC. The chain couples TRBV19 to TRBJ2-7; 12 bases are a match to TRBD2. The CDR3 has 15 residues. J lost 3 bases, V lost 3 bases, and 3 bases had no gene match. The germline V gene encodes CDR1 LNHDA and CDR2 SQIVND (reference sequence).